One T cell receptor beta chain is described in this entry. The CDR3 sequence is 15 residues long. CDR1 and CDR2 from the germline V gene are MNHEY and SVGAGI. The ends lost 5 bases at V and 4 bases at J; junction bases unmatched: 8. The sample belongs to a study of blood T cell repertoires in COVID-19. About the research overall: The United States, Italy and Spain were the sources of the acute and convalescent COVID-19 samples. PBMCs, B-cell-depleted T cells, or T cells were the source of the cDNA or gDNA that made up the material.

Per the original data handling: Reference gene primer amplification yielded estimated nucleated cell counts. Measured with immunoSEQ multiplex PCR; TCRdb has only the in-frame clones, and not every one. That table supplies the V and J calls and clone size; D and trimming were determined from the DNA. This table has 400,000 to 550,000 clones, roughly 89% appearing once. This sequence joins TRBV6-5 and TRBJ1-5, with TRBD1 matching over 7 bases. This sequence originates from a woman aged 25 to 39 with acute or convalescent COVID-19. The sequencing input was peripheral blood. Here the CDR3 reads CASSRDSVGNQPQHF. CDR3 nucleotides: TGTGCCAGCAGTCGGGACAGTGTAGGGAATCAGCCCCAGCATTTT.